The next 28 T cell receptor beta chains were all read from a single sample in a study of beta chain features in type 1 diabetes. Regarding the study as a whole: Shorter TCRB CDR3s, moderately but significantly so, marked every one of the four CD4+ subsets in Type 1 diabetes patients.

The antigens for these receptors are not known. Expressed TCRB transcripts were sequenced, since all the RNA that had been isolated was reverse transcribed. Some clones are missing from TCRdb's copy, which holds only in-frame ones; the method was immunoSEQ multiplex PCR. This table has some 330,000 clones, roughly 12% appearing once. Specimen: naive CD4+ T cells from blood. The receptors originated from a woman younger than 35 with type 1 diabetes.

There are a few counts of this clone. The CDR3 spells CATGLAGGNEQFF. The CDR3 DNA follows: TGCGCCACGGGACTAGCGGGAGGCAATGAGCAGTTCTTC. The J gene is TRBJ2-1, the V gene TRBV4-3, with 15 nucleotides matching TRBD2. Germline CDR1 LGHNA, CDR2 YSLEER. There are 13 residues in the CDR3. Trimming removed 10 bases from V and 6 bases from J; junction bases left unmatched: 1.

Only a few counts were recorded for this clone. The V call is TRBV6-5, the J call TRBJ1-6; possible D gene TRBD1, 5 bases. The germline V gene has CDR1 MNHEY and CDR2 SVGAGI. V was clipped by 8 bases and J by 4 bases, with 12 bases between them. The CDR3 contains 14 residues. The CDR3 region has the DNA TGTGCCAGCTTCCGGACACCTTATAATTCACCCCTCCACTTT. Its protein product is CASFRTPYNSPLHF.

This clone was recorded a few times. The chain uses TRBV25-1 and TRBJ2-3; 10 bases map to TRBD2. Germline V gives CDR1 MGHDK, CDR2 SYGVNS. CDR3 size: 16 residues. V shed 5 bases, J shed 1 base, and the junction held 6 bases outside the gene matches. The DNA for the CDR3 is TGTGCCAGCAGTCCCCGGACTAGCGGTCGCACAGATACGCAGTATTTT. Its protein product is CASSPRTSGRTDTQYF.

In its sample, this clone was seen a few times. The V call is TRBV6-5, the J call TRBJ2-7, with D possibly matching TRBD1 (6 bases). The CDR3 is made up of 13 amino acids. Germline CDR1 MNHEY, CDR2 SVGAGI. Trimming left V 6 bases short and J 0 bases short, with 9 bases between. In DNA, the CDR3 is TGTGCCAGCAGCGGACAGAACTCCTACGAGCAGTACTTC. Protein sequence: CASSGQNSYEQYF.

This clone has only a few counts. The V gene is TRBV29-1, the J gene TRBJ2-7, with D perhaps matching TRBD1 (5 bases). Per germline, CDR1 SQVTM and CDR2 ANQGSEA. Trimming stripped 7 bases from V and 0 bases from J, with 10 bases between. The CDR3 totals 12 residues. For the CDR3, the DNA is TGCAGCGCCGCACAGGACTCCTACGAGCAGTACTTC. This translates into CSAAQDSYEQYF.

The V gene is TRBV28, the J gene TRBJ1-1; D is ambiguous. Trimming took off 6 bases at V and 2 bases at J, with 13 bases between the two ends. The CDR3 is made up of 14 amino acids. The germline V gene encodes CDR1 MDHEN and CDR2 SYDVKM. In DNA, the CDR3 is TGTGCCAGCAGCCTTGCACAGCTTAACACTGAAGCTTTCTTT. This sequence encodes CASSLAQLNTEAFF.

The chain recombines TRBV9 with TRBJ2-2, with D hard to call. Germline V gives CDR1 SGDLS, CDR2 YYNGEE. This CDR3 has 15 amino acids. Trimming removed 2 bases from V and 6 bases from J, with 14 bases in between. CDR3 sequence reads: CASSVRGTAAGELFF. The CDR3 DNA reads TGTGCCAGCAGCGTCCGAGGTACGGCAGCCGGGGAGCTGTTTTTT. Using reference TRBV9 and TRBJ2-2 for the parts outside the CDR3, the full variable domain is DSGVTQTPKHLITATGQRVTLRCSPRSGDLSVYWYQQSLDQGLQFLIQYYNGEERAKGNILERFSAQQFPDLHSELNLSSLELGDSALYFCASSVRGTAAGELFFGEGSRLTVL.

The chain links TRBV5-1 to TRBJ1-4; D unresolved. The germline V gene encodes CDR1 SGHRS and CDR2 YFSETQ. V lost 0 bases and J lost 5, with 8 bases in between. The CDR3 loop spans 14 amino acids. CDR3 protein: CASSLGRENEKLFF. The CDR3 DNA is TGCGCCAGCAGCTTGGGGCGGGAGAATGAAAAACTGTTTTTT.

This clone was observed a few times. The chain recombines TRBV7-2 with TRBJ2-3, with no clear D. The V gene's germline CDR1 is SGHTA and CDR2 FQGNSA. The CDR3 has 15 residues. Between the trimmed V and J ends, which lost 8 bases and 2 bases, there was a span of 17 bases. DNA of the CDR3: TGTGCCAGCTTCGCGGAACCTCGATTCACAGATACGCAGTATTTT. This encodes CASFAEPRFTDTQYF.

The V and J genes are TRBV11-2 and TRBJ2-3; possible D gene TRBD2, 6 bases. The V gene's germline CDR1 is SGHAT and CDR2 FQNNGV. The CDR3 has 16 residues. V shed 1 base and J shed 7 bases, with 18 bases lying between them. The CDR3 region has the DNA TGTGCCAGCAGCTTAGTACTAGCCTCTTTCACGAATACGCAGTATTTT. It encodes CASSLVLASFTNTQYF.

This clone was picked up a small number of times. This chain links TRBV28 with TRBJ2-1; 8 nucleotides agree with TRBD1. The CDR3 spans 17 residues. V dropped 5 bases and J dropped 2; count of bases not matched to a gene: 11. Germline V gene lookup returns CDR1 MDHEN and CDR2 SYDVKM. This chain's CDR3 is CASSEPPTGAPYNEQFF. In nucleotides, the CDR3 is TGTGCCAGCAGTGAACCACCGACAGGGGCCCCCTACAATGAGCAGTTCTTC.

The rearrangement uses TRBV10-3 and TRBJ1-2; weak D call: TRBD1 (6 bases). The CDR3 spans 13 residues. Per the germline V gene, CDR1 is ENHRY and CDR2 is SYGVKD. The V and J ends lost 5 bases and 6 bases respectively, with 13 bases between them. The CDR3 coding sequence is TGTGCCATCAGTCCCAGGGGAATGGATGGCTACACCTTC. Translated: CAISPRGMDGYTF.

Only a few counts were recorded for this clone. The gene calls are TRBV6-5 and TRBJ2-7; 8 nucleotides match TRBD2. CDR1 and CDR2 from the germline V gene are MNHEY and SVGAGI. The CDR3 runs to 15 residues. V was pared by 5 bases and J by 2 bases, with 8 bases of the junction left unmatched. The CDR3 DNA follows: TGTGCCAGCAGTGGGCTAGCGGGCGTGCCCTACGAGCAGTACTTC. Its translation: CASSGLAGVPYEQYF.

This clone appeared a few times. The same CDR3 can be traced to other DNA sequences in this sample. The chain links TRBV15 to TRBJ2-7; D remains ambiguous. CDR1 and CDR2 from the germline V gene are LNHNV and YYDKDF (reference sequence). The germline V and J ends were trimmed by 0 bases and 3 bases, with 3 bases remaining between them. CDR3 length: 12 amino acids. CDR3 region: CATSRDYYEQYF. Written as DNA, the CDR3 is TGTGCCACCAGCAGAGACTACTACGAGCAGTACTTC.

V is TRBV7-9 and J is TRBJ2-3; 14 bases align to TRBD2. The CDR3 has 18 amino acids. The germline V gene encodes CDR1 SEHNR and CDR2 FQNEAQ (reference sequence). Trimming cost V 3 bases and J 4 bases; bases outside gene matches: 9. CDR3 sequence reads: CASSLGGTSGRVADTQYF. CDR3 in DNA: TGTGCCAGCAGCTTGGGGGGGACTAGCGGGAGAGTGGCAGATACGCAGTATTTT.

This clone has more than one count but fewer than ten. The rearrangement uses TRBV6-5 and TRBJ2-3; a possible D gene is TRBD1 (6 bases). V lost 0 bases, J lost 2 bases, and 9 bases lay in between. Germline V gene data show CDR1 as MNHEY and CDR2 as SVGAGI. The CDR3 runs 15 residues. The chain's CDR3 is CASSYSDRFTDTQYF. CDR3 bases: TGTGCCAGCAGTTACTCAGACAGGTTCACAGATACGCAGTATTTT.

The table lists this clone with a few counts. The J gene is TRBJ1-4, the V gene TRBV18; 9 nucleotides align to TRBD1. Trimming removed 3 bases from V and 3 bases from J; junction bases left unmatched: 2. This CDR3 has 15 residues. Germline V gene data show CDR1 as KGHSH and CDR2 as LQKENI. The CDR3 sequence: CASSPRDRANEKLFF. Here the CDR3 DNA reads TGTGCCAGCTCACCCCGGGACAGGGCTAATGAAAAACTGTTTTTT.

This sequence joins TRBV4-1 and TRBJ2-7; 7 positions agree with TRBD2. V dropped 6 bases and J dropped 5; count of bases not matched to a gene: 13. Germline values: CDR1 MGHRA, CDR2 YSYEKL. This CDR3 contains 15 residues. The CDR3 bases are TGCGCCAGCAGAGTGCACAGCGGGATCGGGAACGAGCAGTACTTC. Residues: CASRVHSGIGNEQYF.

The V and J genes are TRBV5-4 and TRBJ2-3, with 9 bases aligning to TRBD2. This CDR3 comprises 17 residues. CDR1 and CDR2 (germline): SGHNT, YYREEE (reference sequence). The V and J ends lost 3 bases and 2 bases, in that order; junction bases with no gene match: 10. CDR3 in amino acids: CASSWGLGGGVTDTQYF. Written as DNA, the CDR3 is TGTGCCAGCAGCTGGGGGCTCGGCGGGGGGGTCACAGATACGCAGTATTTT.

The genes are TRBV5-4 and TRBJ2-2; D gene unclear. V was pared by 0 bases and J by 6 bases, with 3 bases between. Per germline, CDR1 SGHNT and CDR2 YYREEE (reference sequence). The CDR3 has 12 amino acids. DNA of the CDR3: TGTGCCAGCAGCTTGGTCGCCGGGGAGCTGTTTTTT. Amino acids: CASSLVAGELFF.

The V and J genes are TRBV19 and TRBJ1-2, with 8 bases that match TRBD1. The CDR3 sequence is 14 residues long. The V segment lost 5 bases and the J segment 5 bases; nucleotides outside the gene matches: 7. Germline-derived CDR1 and CDR2 are LNHDA and SQIVND (reference sequence). CDR3: CASSGPGQAYGYTF. CDR3 nucleotides: TGTGCCAGTAGTGGACCGGGACAGGCATATGGCTACACCTTC.

This clone came up a few times. The V call is TRBV11-2, the J call TRBJ2-1, with D perhaps matching TRBD2 (6 bases). Trimming removed 5 bases at V and 4 bases at J, with 18 bases between. This CDR3 has 16 residues. Germline-derived CDR1 and CDR2 are SGHAT and FQNNGV. CDR3 coding DNA: TGTGCCAGCAGCCCTCGTGCGGGATCGAGATACAATGAGCAGTTCTTC. Its translation: CASSPRAGSRYNEQFF.

This clone was detected a few times. The chain recombines TRBV7-9 with TRBJ1-5, with D possibly TRBD1 on 5 matching bases. The germline gives CDR1 SEHNR, CDR2 FQNEAQ (reference sequence). V was cut by 3 bases and J by 7 bases, with 7 bases left in between. The CDR3 is 12 residues long. The CDR3: CASSFPGQPQHF. CDR3 bases: TGTGCCAGCAGCTTTCCAGGGCAGCCCCAGCATTTT.

The chain employs TRBV7-8 and TRBJ2-1, with TRBD1 as a possible D gene (5 bases). V gave up 7 bases and J gave up 9 bases, with 19 bases separating them. Germline loops: CDR1 SGHVS, CDR2 FQNEAQ. The CDR3 is 14 residues long. The CDR3 sequence: CASNFEAGRTEQFF. The CDR3 DNA is TGTGCCAGCAACTTCGAGGCAGGGCGTACTGAGCAGTTCTTC.

This clone was seen more than once but under ten times. The chain links TRBV28 to TRBJ2-5; TRBD2 agrees at 12 bases. The junction had 11 bases not matched to a gene; V was cut back by 1 base and J by 5 bases. This CDR3 region has 18 residues. Per the germline V gene, CDR1 is MDHEN and CDR2 is SYDVKM. The DNA of the CDR3 is TGTGCCAGCAGTTTATACAGGCTGCGTCTAGCGGGAGGGGAGACCCAGTACTTC. Protein sequence: CASSLYRLRLAGGETQYF.

This clone was seen only a few times. The chain has TRBV9 and TRBJ1-6, with 8 bases aligning to TRBD1. V lost 3 bases and J lost 7; bases outside the gene matches: 3. The CDR3 runs 14 residues. Germline CDR1 reads SGDLS; CDR2 reads YYNGEE. The CDR3 nucleotides are TGTGCCAGCAGCGGAACAGGGGGAAATTCACCCCTCCACTTT. Translation gives CASSGTGGNSPLHF.

V usage is TRBV6-1 and J usage is TRBJ2-1; 9 positions agree with TRBD1. The V gene's germline CDR1 is MNHNS and CDR2 SASEGT. The J segment lost 7 bases and the V segment lost 2 bases, leaving 3 bases of the junction unmatched. The CDR3 runs to 14 residues. The CDR3 nucleotides read TGTGCCAGCAGTGAACGAGACAGGGGGAATGAGCAGTTCTTC. It encodes CASSERDRGNEQFF.

This chain uses TRBV29-1 with TRBJ2-1; TRBD1 matches at 10 bases. CDR1 and CDR2 from the germline V gene are SQVTM and ANQGSEA. The CDR3 runs 15 residues. V gave up 4 bases and J gave up 2 bases; unmatched junction bases: 5. This CDR3 is CSVASGTGAYNEQFF. CDR3 in DNA: TGCAGCGTTGCCTCCGGGACAGGGGCCTACAATGAGCAGTTCTTC.